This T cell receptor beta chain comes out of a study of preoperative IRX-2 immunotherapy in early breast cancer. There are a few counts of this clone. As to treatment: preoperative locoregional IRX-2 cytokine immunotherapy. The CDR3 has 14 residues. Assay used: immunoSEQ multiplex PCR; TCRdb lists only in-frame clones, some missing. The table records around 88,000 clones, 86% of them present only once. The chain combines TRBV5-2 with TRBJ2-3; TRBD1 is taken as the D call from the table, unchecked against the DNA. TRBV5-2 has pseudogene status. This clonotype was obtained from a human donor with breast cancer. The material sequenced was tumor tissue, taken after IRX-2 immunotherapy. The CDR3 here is CASSSGQATDTQYF. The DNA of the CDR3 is TGTGCCAGCAGTTCTGGACAAGCCACAGATACGCAGTATTTT.